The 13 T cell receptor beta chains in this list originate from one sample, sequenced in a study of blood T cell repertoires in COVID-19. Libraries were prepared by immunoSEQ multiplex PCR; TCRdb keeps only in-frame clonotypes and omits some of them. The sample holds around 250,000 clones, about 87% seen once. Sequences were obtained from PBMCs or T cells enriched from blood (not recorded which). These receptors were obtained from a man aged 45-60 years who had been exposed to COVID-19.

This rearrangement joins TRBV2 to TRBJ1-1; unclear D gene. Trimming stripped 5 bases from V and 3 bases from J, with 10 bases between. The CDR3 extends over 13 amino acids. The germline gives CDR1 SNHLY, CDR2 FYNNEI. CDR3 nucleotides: TGTGCCAGCAGTACGGAAACAGACACTGAAGCTTTCTTT. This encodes CASSTETDTEAFF.

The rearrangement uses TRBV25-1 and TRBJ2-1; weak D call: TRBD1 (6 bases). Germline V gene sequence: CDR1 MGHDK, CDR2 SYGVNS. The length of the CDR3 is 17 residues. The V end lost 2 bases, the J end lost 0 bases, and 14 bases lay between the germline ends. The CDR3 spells CASSEPLPQGSYNEQFF. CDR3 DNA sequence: TGTGCCAGCAGTGAACCCCTTCCACAGGGCTCCTACAATGAGCAGTTCTTC.

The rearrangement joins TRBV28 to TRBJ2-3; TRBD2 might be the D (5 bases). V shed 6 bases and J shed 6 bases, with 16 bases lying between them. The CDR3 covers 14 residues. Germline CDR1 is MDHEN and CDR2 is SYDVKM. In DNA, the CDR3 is TGTGCCAGCAGGTTCTCCTCGGGGTTGGATACGCAGTATTTT. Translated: CASRFSSGLDTQYF.

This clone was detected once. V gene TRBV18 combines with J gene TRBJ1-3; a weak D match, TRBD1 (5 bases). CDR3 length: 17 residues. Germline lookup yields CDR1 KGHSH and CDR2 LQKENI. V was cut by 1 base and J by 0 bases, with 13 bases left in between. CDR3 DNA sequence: TGTGCCAGCTCACCACGAATCGCCGACAGCTCTGGAAACACCATATATTTT. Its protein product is CASSPRIADSSGNTIYF.

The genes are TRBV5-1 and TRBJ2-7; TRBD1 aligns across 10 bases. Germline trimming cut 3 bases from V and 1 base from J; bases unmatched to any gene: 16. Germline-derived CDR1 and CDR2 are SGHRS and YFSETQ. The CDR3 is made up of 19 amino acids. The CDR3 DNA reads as TGCGCCAGCAGCTCAAATTTCGGGACAGGGGCCTACTTTTCCTACGAGCAGTACTTC. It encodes CASSSNFGTGAYFSYEQYF.

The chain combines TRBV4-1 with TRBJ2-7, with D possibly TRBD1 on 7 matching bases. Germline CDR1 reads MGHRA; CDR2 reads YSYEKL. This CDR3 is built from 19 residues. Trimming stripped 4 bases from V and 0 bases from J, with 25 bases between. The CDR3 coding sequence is TGCGCCAGCAGCCTTAGATTGGGGTTGGGCAGGGGGGACTCCTACGAGCAGTACTTC. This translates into CASSLRLGLGRGDSYEQYF.

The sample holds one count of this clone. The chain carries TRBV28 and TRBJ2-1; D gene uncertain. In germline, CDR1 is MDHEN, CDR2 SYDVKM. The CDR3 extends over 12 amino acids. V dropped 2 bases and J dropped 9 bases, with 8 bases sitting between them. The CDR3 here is CASSLDLSEQFF. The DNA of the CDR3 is TGTGCCAGCAGTTTAGATCTTAGTGAGCAGTTCTTC.

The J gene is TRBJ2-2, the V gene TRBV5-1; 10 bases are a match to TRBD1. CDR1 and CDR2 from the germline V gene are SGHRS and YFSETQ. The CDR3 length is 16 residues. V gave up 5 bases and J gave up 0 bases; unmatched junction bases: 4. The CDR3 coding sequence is TGCGCCAGCAGGGACAGGGGGGGCGCGAACACCGGGGAGCTGTTTTTT. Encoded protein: CASRDRGGANTGELFF.

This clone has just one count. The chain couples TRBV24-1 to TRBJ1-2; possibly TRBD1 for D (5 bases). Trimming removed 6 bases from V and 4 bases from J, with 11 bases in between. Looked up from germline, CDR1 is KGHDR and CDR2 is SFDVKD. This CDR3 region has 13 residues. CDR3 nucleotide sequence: TGTGCCACCAGTCCAGGGCTCAGCTATGGCTACACCTTC. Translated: CATSPGLSYGYTF.

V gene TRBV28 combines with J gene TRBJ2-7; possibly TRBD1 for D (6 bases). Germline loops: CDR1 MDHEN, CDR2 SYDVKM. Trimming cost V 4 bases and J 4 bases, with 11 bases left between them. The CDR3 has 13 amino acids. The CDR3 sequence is CASSSRGNYEQYF. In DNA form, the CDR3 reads TGTGCCAGCAGTTCCAGGGGAAATTACGAGCAGTACTTC.

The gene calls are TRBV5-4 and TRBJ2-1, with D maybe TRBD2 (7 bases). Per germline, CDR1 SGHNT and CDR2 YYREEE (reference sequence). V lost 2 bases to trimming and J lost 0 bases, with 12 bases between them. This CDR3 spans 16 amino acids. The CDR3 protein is CASSLGGASSYNEQFF. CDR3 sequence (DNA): TGTGCCAGCAGCTTAGGGGGGGCGAGCTCCTACAATGAGCAGTTCTTC. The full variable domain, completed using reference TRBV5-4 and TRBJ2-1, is ETGVTQSPTHLIKTRGQQVTLRCSSQSGHNTVSWYQQALGQGPQFIFQYYREEENGRGNFPPRFSGLQFPNYSSELNVNALELDDSALYLCASSLGGASSYNEQFFGPGTRLTVL.

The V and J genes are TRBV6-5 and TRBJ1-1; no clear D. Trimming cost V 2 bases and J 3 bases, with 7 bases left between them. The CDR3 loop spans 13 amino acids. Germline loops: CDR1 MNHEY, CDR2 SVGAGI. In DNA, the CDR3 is TGTGCCAGCAGTTACACATACGACACTGAAGCTTTCTTT. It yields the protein CASSYTYDTEAFF.

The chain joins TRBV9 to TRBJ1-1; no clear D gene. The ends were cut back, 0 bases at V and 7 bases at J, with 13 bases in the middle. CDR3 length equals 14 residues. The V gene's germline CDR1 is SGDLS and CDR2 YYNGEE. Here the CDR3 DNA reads TGTGCCAGCAGCGTAGGAGGCCTTCCCAATGAAGCTTTCTTT. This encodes CASSVGGLPNEAFF.